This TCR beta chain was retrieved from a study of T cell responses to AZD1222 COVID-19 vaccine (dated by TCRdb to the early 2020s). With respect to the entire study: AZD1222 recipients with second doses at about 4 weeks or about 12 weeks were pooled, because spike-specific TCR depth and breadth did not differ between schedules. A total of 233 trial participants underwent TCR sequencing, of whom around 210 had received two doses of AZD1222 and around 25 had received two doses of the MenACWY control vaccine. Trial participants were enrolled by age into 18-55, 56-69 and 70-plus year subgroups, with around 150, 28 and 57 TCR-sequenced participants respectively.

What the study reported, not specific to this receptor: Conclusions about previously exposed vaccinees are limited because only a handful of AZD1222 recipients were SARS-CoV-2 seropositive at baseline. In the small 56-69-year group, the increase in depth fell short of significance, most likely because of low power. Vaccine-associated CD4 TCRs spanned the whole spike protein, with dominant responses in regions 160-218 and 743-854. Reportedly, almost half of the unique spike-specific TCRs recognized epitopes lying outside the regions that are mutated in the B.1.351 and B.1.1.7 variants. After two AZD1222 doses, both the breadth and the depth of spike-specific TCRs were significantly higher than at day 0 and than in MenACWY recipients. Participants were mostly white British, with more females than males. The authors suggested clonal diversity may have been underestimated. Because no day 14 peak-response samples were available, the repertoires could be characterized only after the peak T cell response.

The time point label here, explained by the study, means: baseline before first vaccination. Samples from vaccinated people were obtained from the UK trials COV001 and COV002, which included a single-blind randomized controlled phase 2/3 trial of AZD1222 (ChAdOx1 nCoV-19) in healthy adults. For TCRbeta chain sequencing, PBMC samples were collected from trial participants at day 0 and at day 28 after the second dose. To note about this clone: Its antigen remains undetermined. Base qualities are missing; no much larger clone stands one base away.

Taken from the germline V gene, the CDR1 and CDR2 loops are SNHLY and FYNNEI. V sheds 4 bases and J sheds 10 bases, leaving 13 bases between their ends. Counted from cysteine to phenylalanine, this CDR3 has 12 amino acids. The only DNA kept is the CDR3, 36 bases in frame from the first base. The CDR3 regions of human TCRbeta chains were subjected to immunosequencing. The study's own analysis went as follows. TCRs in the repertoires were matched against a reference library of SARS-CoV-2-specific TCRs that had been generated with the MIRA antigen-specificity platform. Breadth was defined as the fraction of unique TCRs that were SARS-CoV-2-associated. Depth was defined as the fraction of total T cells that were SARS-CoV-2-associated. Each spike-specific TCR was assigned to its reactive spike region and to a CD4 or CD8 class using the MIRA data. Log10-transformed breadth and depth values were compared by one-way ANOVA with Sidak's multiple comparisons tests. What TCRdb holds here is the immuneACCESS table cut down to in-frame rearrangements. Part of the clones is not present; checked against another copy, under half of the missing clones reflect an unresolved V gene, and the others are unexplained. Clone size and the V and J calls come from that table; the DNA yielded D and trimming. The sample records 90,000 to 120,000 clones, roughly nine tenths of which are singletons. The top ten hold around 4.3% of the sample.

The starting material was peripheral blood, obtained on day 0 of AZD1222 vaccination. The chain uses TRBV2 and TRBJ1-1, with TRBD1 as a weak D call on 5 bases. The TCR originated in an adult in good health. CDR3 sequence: CASSALAGRAFF. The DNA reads TGTGCCAGCAGTGCGTTGGCAGGGAGAGCTTTCTTT.